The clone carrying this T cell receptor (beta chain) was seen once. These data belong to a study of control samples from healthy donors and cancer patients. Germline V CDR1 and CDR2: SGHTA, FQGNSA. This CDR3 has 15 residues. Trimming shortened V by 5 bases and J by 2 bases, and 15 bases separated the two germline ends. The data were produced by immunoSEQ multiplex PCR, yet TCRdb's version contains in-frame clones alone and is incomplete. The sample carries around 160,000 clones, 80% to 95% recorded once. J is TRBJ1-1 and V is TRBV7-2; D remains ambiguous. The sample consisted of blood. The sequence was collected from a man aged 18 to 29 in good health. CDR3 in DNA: TGTGCCAGCAGCACGAGAACCGGGTCAAACACTGAAGCTTTCTTT. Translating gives CASSTRTGSNTEAFF.